One sample yielded the 24 T cell receptor beta chains listed below, sequenced in a study of shared clonotypes between healthy human individuals. This table comes from immunoSEQ multiplex PCR, and its TCRdb copy is limited to in-frame clones, with some not included. The sample records about 1 million clones, about 75% being singletons. The specimen was memory CD4+ T cells sorted from blood. Subset described: CD45RA-negative fraction. The receptors here all came from a man in his late teens or twenties in good health.

This clone was recorded a few times. This CDR3 reads CAWSAGFGVEKLFF. DNA of the CDR3: TGTGCCTGGAGTGCTGGATTTGGGGTTGAAAAACTGTTTTTT. The rearrangement uses TRBV30 and TRBJ1-4; no firm D call. Trimming cost V 1 base and J 7 bases, with 13 bases left between them. Germline V gene lookup returns CDR1 GTSNPN and CDR2 SVGIG (reference sequence). The CDR3 contains 14 residues.

In its sample, this clone was seen a few times. This chain links TRBV5-1 with TRBJ2-2; 10 bases match TRBD2. Germline CDR1 is SGHRS and CDR2 is YFSETQ. CDR3 length: 15 amino acids. J was trimmed by 5 bases and V by 4 bases; bases with no gene match: 5. CDR3 DNA sequence: TGCGCCAGCAGCATATCTAGCGGGAGAACCGGGGAGCTGTTTTTT. This translates into CASSISSGRTGELFF.

The chain combines TRBV9 with TRBJ2-7; D is tentatively TRBD1 or TRBD2 (6 bases each). Trimming removed 0 bases from V and 6 bases from J, with 16 bases in between. The CDR3 has 15 amino acids. Germline CDR1 is SGDLS and CDR2 is YYNGEE. The CDR3 loop is CASSVGWGAGGEQYF. The DNA for the CDR3 is TGTGCCAGCAGCGTAGGCTGGGGGGCAGGCGGCGAGCAGTACTTC. The whole variable domain, filled in from reference TRBV9 and TRBJ2-7, reads DSGVTQTPKHLITATGQRVTLRCSPRSGDLSVYWYQQSLDQGLQFLIQYYNGEERAKGNILERFSAQQFPDLHSELNLSSLELGDSALYFCASSVGWGAGGEQYFGPGTRLTVT.

The chain couples TRBV27 to TRBJ2-7; TRBD2 matches at 8 bases. The CDR3 totals 14 residues. The trim removed 5 bases at V and 4 bases at J, leaving 7 bases unmatched. In germline, CDR1 is MNHEY, CDR2 SMNVEV (reference sequence). This CDR3 reads CASSVSGSQYEQYF. CDR3 nucleotide sequence: TGTGCCAGCAGTGTAAGCGGGAGTCAATACGAGCAGTACTTC.

V is TRBV11-3 and J is TRBJ2-5; D remains unclear. Germline V gene lookup returns CDR1 SGHNT and CDR2 YENEEA. The CDR3 runs 13 residues. V was cut by 5 bases and J by 1 base, with 8 bases left in between. CDR3 coding DNA: TGTGCCAGCAGCCCCCGGCTCCAAGAGACCCAGTACTTC. Translating it yields CASSPRLQETQYF.

This chain connects TRBV18 to TRBJ1-3; D remains unclear. CDR1 is KGHSH, CDR2 LQKENI, per germline. V dropped 3 bases and J dropped 6 bases, with 12 bases sitting between them. The CDR3 has 14 amino acids. The CDR3 DNA reads as TGTGCCAGCTCACCGTTTGAGGGCGAAAACACCATATATTTT. It codes for CASSPFEGENTIYF.

The V gene is TRBV6-4, the J gene TRBJ2-4; 9 bases map to TRBD1. The ends lost 8 bases at V and 5 bases at J; junction bases unmatched: 13. CDR1 and CDR2 (germline): MRHNA, SNTAGT. The CDR3 spans 16 residues. The chain's CDR3 is CASVSGTGYPENIQYF. The CDR3 bases are TGTGCCAGCGTCTCCGGGACAGGGTATCCGGAAAACATTCAGTACTTC.

V is TRBV19 and J is TRBJ1-4; 9 bases agree with TRBD1. The ends lost 7 bases at V and 6 bases at J; junction bases unmatched: 6. CDR3 size: 14 residues. Per the germline V gene, CDR1 is LNHDA and CDR2 is SQIVND (reference sequence). The CDR3 loop reads CASTPGTGYEKLFF. The CDR3 region has the DNA TGTGCCAGTACTCCCGGGACAGGGTATGAAAAACTGTTTTTT.

This rearrangement joins TRBV7-2 to TRBJ2-7; 7 nucleotides match TRBD2. V dropped 5 bases and J dropped 2; count of bases not matched to a gene: 9. Germline V gene data show CDR1 as SGHTA and CDR2 as FQGNSA. The CDR3 runs to 15 residues. CDR3 nucleotides: TGTGCCAGCAGCCGGTTAAGCGGGGAGACCTACGAGCAGTACTTC. Its translation is CASSRLSGETYEQYF.

This clone was detected a few times. The chain uses TRBV27 and TRBJ1-2, with TRBD1 matching over 8 bases. The CDR3 spans 15 residues. The V gene end was trimmed by 6 bases and the J gene end by 0 bases; junction bases not matched to a gene: 6. Germline values: CDR1 MNHEY, CDR2 SMNVEV (reference sequence). The CDR3 DNA sequence: TGTGCCAGCAGCCAGGACAGGGTCCCTAACTATGGCTACACCTTC. Its protein is CASSQDRVPNYGYTF.

The chain combines TRBV9 with TRBJ2-7, with 8 bases fitting TRBD2. The J segment lost 4 bases and the V segment lost 3 bases, leaving 12 bases of the junction unmatched. CDR1 SGDLS and CDR2 YYNGEE come from the germline V gene. The CDR3 extends over 16 amino acids. The DNA of the CDR3 is TGTGCCAGCAGCGCAGCCCCCGCGGGAGGTTCGTACGAGCAGTACTTC. It codes for CASSAAPAGGSYEQYF.

With regard to this clone: Other DNA sequences within the sample encode an identical CDR3. The J gene is TRBJ2-2, the V gene TRBV7-9; 14 bases align to TRBD2. The CDR3 length is 15 residues. Trimming cost V 4 bases and J 5 bases; bases outside gene matches: 0. The germline gives CDR1 SEHNR, CDR2 FQNEAQ (reference sequence). CDR3 DNA sequence: TGTGCCAGCAGCTGGACTAGCGGGGGGACCGGGGAGCTGTTTTTT. It is translated as CASSWTSGGTGELFF.

The table lists this clone with a few counts. CDR3 protein: CAWMARLAGGEQFF. CDR3 sequence (DNA): TGTGCCTGGATGGCTCGGCTAGCGGGAGGGGAGCAGTTCTTC. The V call is TRBV30, the J call TRBJ2-1, with 12 bases fitting TRBD2. The CDR3 has 14 residues. V lost 4 bases to trimming and J lost 10 bases; unmatched junction nucleotides: 8. CDR1 and CDR2 (germline): GTSNPN, SVGIG (reference sequence). The variable domain in full, with the rest retrieved from reference TRBV30 and TRBJ2-1, is SQTIHQWPATLVQPVGSPLSLECTVEGTSNPNLYWYRQAAGRGLQLLFYSVGIGQISSEVPQNLSASRPQDRQFILSSKKLLLSDSGFYLCAWMARLAGGEQFFGPGTRLTVL.

There are a few counts of this clone. The chain joins TRBV15 to TRBJ2-3; 10 bases fit TRBD2. CDR1 is LNHNV and CDR2 is YYDKDF in the germline V gene (reference sequence). The ends lost 1 base at V and 7 bases at J; junction bases unmatched: 8. The CDR3 is 16 residues long. DNA for the CDR3: TGTGCCACCAGCAGAGTAGCGGGGGGCCCTTTCAATACGCAGTATTTT. Translating gives CATSRVAGGPFNTQYF.

V gene TRBV6-5 combines with J gene TRBJ1-1, with D possibly being TRBD1 (5 bases). The germline gives CDR1 MNHEY, CDR2 SVGAGI. Trimming pared 5 bases from V and 1 base from J, leaving 14 bases between. This CDR3 is 15 amino acids long. CDR3 nucleotide sequence: TGTGCCAGCAGTCCCCAGGGAGCACAGAACACTGAAGCTTTCTTT. Amino acid sequence: CASSPQGAQNTEAFF.

This chain joins TRBV19 and TRBJ2-7; TRBD1 aligns across 9 bases. The CDR3 loop spans 13 amino acids. CDR1 is LNHDA, CDR2 SQIVND, per germline (reference sequence). V was clipped by 4 bases and J by 5 bases; unmatched bases: 3. DNA of the CDR3: TGTGCCAGTAGTACAGACAGGGGGAACGAGCAGTACTTC. Protein: CASSTDRGNEQYF.

There are a few counts of this clone. The gene calls are TRBV30 and TRBJ2-1; maybe TRBD2 (7 bases). The CDR3 covers 14 residues. Germline V CDR1 and CDR2: GTSNPN, SVGIG (reference sequence). The V end lost 0 bases, the J end lost 10 bases, and 16 bases lay between the germline ends. DNA for the CDR3: TGTGCCTGGAGTGTAATGAGGGGGGGCCGGGAGCAGTTCTTC. Its protein product is CAWSVMRGGREQFF.

Worth noting for this clone: Only one base separates this from a far larger clonotype, so it likely reflects a read error. Other DNA sequences in the sample encode the same CDR3. Written as DNA, the CDR3 is TGCGCCAGCAGCTTGGACAGAAGCTATGGCTACACCTTC. Its protein is CASSLDRSYGYTF. V and J are TRBV5-1 and TRBJ1-2; no reliable D call. The CDR3 extends over 13 amino acids. Germline V gives CDR1 SGHRS, CDR2 YFSETQ. V gave up 0 bases and J gave up 4 bases, with 7 bases separating them. The complete variable domain, with remaining parts taken from reference TRBV5-1 and TRBJ1-2, reads KAGVTQTPRYLIKTRGQQVTLSCSPISGHRSVSWYQQTPGQGLQFLFEYFSETQRNKGNFPGRFSGRQFSNSRSEMNVSTLELGDSALYLCASSLDRSYGYTFGSGTRLTVV.

The V and J genes are TRBV4-1 and TRBJ2-6, with D possibly TRBD2 on 6 matching bases. Germline values: CDR1 MGHRA, CDR2 YSYEKL. This CDR3 contains 17 residues. Trimming took off 0 bases at V and 1 base at J, with 10 bases between the two ends. The CDR3 protein is CASSQELEGSGANVLTF. CDR3 nucleotide sequence: TGCGCCAGCAGCCAAGAGTTGGAGGGGTCTGGGGCCAACGTCCTGACTTTC.

The chain uses TRBV7-9 and TRBJ2-7; 8 bases align to TRBD1. The V segment lost 5 bases and the J segment 2 bases; nucleotides outside the gene matches: 8. The V gene's germline CDR1 is SEHNR and CDR2 FQNEAQ (reference sequence). The CDR3 contains 15 residues. CDR3 DNA sequence: TGTGCCAGCAGCCACACGACAGGGGCGACCTACGAGCAGTACTTC. Protein product: CASSHTTGATYEQYF.

The J gene is TRBJ1-2, the V gene TRBV4-1; weak D call: TRBD1 (6 bases). There are 17 residues in the CDR3. CDR1 MGHRA and CDR2 YSYEKL come from the germline V gene. Trimming removed 4 bases at V and 1 base at J, with 19 bases between. This CDR3 reads CASSPTPGESVNYGYTF. The CDR3 DNA is TGCGCCAGCAGCCCTACCCCAGGGGAATCGGTTAACTATGGCTACACCTTC.

V gene TRBV28 combines with J gene TRBJ2-5, with TRBD1 matching over 8 bases. The CDR3 is 17 residues long. V was clipped by 5 bases and J by 5 bases; unmatched bases: 16. Per germline, CDR1 MDHEN and CDR2 SYDVKM. The CDR3 DNA follows: TGTGCCAGCAGTCTCCGCCTTGCGGGACAGGTGGGGGAGACCCAGTACTTC. It translates to CASSLRLAGQVGETQYF.

The rearrangement links TRBV11-3 to TRBJ1-4; possibly TRBD1 for D (5 bases). Deletions cut 1 base from V and 6 bases from J, with 9 bases between. CDR1 SGHNT and CDR2 YENEEA come from the germline V gene. The CDR3 runs to 14 residues. The CDR3 sequence: CASSLGGADEKLFF. The CDR3 DNA sequence: TGTGCCAGCAGCTTAGGGGGCGCCGATGAAAAACTGTTTTTT.

This clone was seen only a few times. A much larger clone differs from this one at a single base, so this may be a read error. The CDR3 here is CASSHYEQYF. The CDR3 bases are TGTGCCAGCAGCCACTACGAGCAGTACTTC. This sequence joins TRBV2 and TRBJ2-7; D ambiguous. Trimming stripped 6 bases from V and 3 bases from J, with 3 bases between. This CDR3 spans 10 amino acids. Germline CDR1 SNHLY, CDR2 FYNNEI.